The 13 T cell receptor beta chains reported below all come from one sample, sequenced in a study of memory CD8 T cells in hepatitis C reinfection. The assay was immunoSEQ multiplex PCR, and TCRdb's table has in-frame clones only and misses some. In the table there are roughly 43,000 clones, 70% to 90% of which are singletons. Noted time point: peak reinfection, 3 to 8 weeks after reinfection detection. The sorted cells went straight to TCR sequencing with no prior in vitro expansion. Sequencing was done on a sample of naive CD8+ T cells sorted from blood. The source is a man younger than 30 with hepatitis C virus infection.

V is TRBV25-1 and J is TRBJ1-4; D remains ambiguous. Germline CDR1 reads MGHDK; CDR2 reads SYGVNS. The CDR3 sequence is 16 residues long. V lost 3 bases to trimming and J lost 2 bases, with 13 bases between them. Written as DNA, the CDR3 is TGTGCCAGCAGTGACCCCGGGAGTTCGACTAATGAAAAACTGTTTTTT. Protein product: CASSDPGSSTNEKLFF.

In this sample, this clone turned up a few times. The gene calls are TRBV27 and TRBJ2-7; 11 nucleotides line up with TRBD1. The V segment lost 6 bases and the J segment 2 bases; nucleotides outside the gene matches: 3. The CDR3 is 14 residues long. CDR1 and CDR2 from the germline V gene are MNHEY and SMNVEV (reference sequence). In DNA, the CDR3 is TGTGCCAGCAGCACGGACAGGGGGCCCTACGAGCAGTACTTC. Translated, it gives CASSTDRGPYEQYF.

To note about this clone: One end of the junction is discordant with germline, which a read error may explain. The chain carries TRBV4-1 and TRBJ1-1, with a possible D match to TRBD1 (6 bases). Germline V gene data show CDR1 as MGHRA and CDR2 as YSYEKL. The CDR3 consists of 15 residues. The chain's CDR3 is CASSQEPQTGRGVGF. CDR3 bases: TGCGCCAGCAGCCAAGAGCCCCAAACAGGGAGGGGCGTCGGCTTT.

The rearrangement links TRBV4-1 to TRBJ1-1; 11 positions agree with TRBD1. J was trimmed by 0 bases and V by 2 bases; bases with no gene match: 5. Germline values: CDR1 MGHRA, CDR2 YSYEKL. This CDR3 comprises 17 residues. CDR3 nucleotide sequence: TGCGCCAGCAGCCAATGGACAGGGGGCGGAATGAACACTGAAGCTTTCTTT. It specifies CASSQWTGGGMNTEAFF.

The rearrangement uses TRBV2 and TRBJ2-7; D remains unclear. The CDR3 contains 12 residues. The V gene's germline CDR1 is SNHLY and CDR2 FYNNEI. V dropped 4 bases and J dropped 5 bases, with 9 bases sitting between them. The CDR3 coding sequence is TGTGCCAGCAGTGGAGTTCTGGACGAGCAGTACTTC. Residues: CASSGVLDEQYF.

V usage is TRBV28 and J usage is TRBJ1-5, with D maybe TRBD1 (6 bases). Germline loops: CDR1 MDHEN, CDR2 SYDVKM. The CDR3 is 14 residues long. The ends were cut back, 2 bases at V and 7 bases at J, with 12 bases in the middle. CDR3 nucleotide sequence: TGTGCCAGCAGTTTAAGGGGGATAGGGCAGCCCCAGCATTTT. It translates to CASSLRGIGQPQHF.

V usage is TRBV4-1 and J usage is TRBJ1-2, with D tentatively TRBD1 (5 bases). CDR1 is MGHRA, CDR2 YSYEKL, per germline. The germline V and J ends were trimmed by 1 base and 5 bases, with 23 bases remaining between them. The CDR3 is 18 amino acids. This CDR3 reads CASSQAPPDTLQGYGYTF. The CDR3 coding sequence is TGCGCCAGCAGCCAAGCCCCACCGGACACACTTCAAGGGTATGGCTACACCTTC.

This clone occurred once. V and J are TRBV7-2 and TRBJ2-5; 12 positions agree with TRBD2. Matching the DNA end better, TRBJ2-7 makes the J call doubtful. Germline CDR1 is SGHTA and CDR2 is FQGNSA. This CDR3 comprises 14 residues. The CDR3 nucleotides are TGTGCCAGCAGCTTTACTAGCGGGAGGTACGAGCAGTACTTC. Translating gives CASSFTSGRYEQYF.

The chain combines TRBV7-9 with TRBJ2-3; 7 positions agree with TRBD1. This CDR3 is 14 amino acids long. Losses at the gene ends were 5 bases for V and 6 bases for J; bases not matched to a gene: 8. The germline CDR1 and CDR2 sequences are SEHNR and FQNEAQ (reference sequence). CDR3 in amino acids: CASSQTGPVDTQYF. CDR3 nucleotide sequence: TGTGCCAGCAGCCAGACAGGGCCCGTCGATACGCAGTATTTT.

The gene calls are TRBV6-5 and TRBJ2-2; TRBD1 matches 8 bases. Looked up from germline, CDR1 is MNHEY and CDR2 is SVGAGI. This CDR3 contains 16 residues. With V trimmed by 1 base and J by 2 bases, 3 bases remained unmatched. The CDR3 DNA is TGTGCCAGCAGTTACTGGGGGACAGGAAACACCGGGGAGCTGTTTTTT. Amino acid sequence: CASSYWGTGNTGELFF.

This chain links TRBV18 with TRBJ1-5; D is ambiguous. From germline, CDR1 is KGHSH and CDR2 LQKENI. Trimming pared 3 bases from V and 0 bases from J, leaving 15 bases between. The CDR3 is 17 amino acids. DNA of the CDR3: TGTGCCAGCTCACCTCCCCGGGGTGGCAGTAGCAATCAGCCCCAGCATTTT. This encodes CASSPPRGGSSNQPQHF. Full variable domain (rest looked up from reference TRBV18 and TRBJ1-5): NAGVMQNPRHLVRRRGQEARLRCSPMKGHSHVYWYRQLPEEGLKFMVYLQKENIIDESGMPKERFSAEFPKEGPSILRIQQVVRGDSAAYFCASSPPRGGSSNQPQHFGDGTRLSIL.

The rearrangement uses TRBV4-1 and TRBJ2-5; TRBD1 agrees at 7 bases. Gene TRBJ2-7 matches the end of the DNA better, so the J call may be wrong. CDR3 length: 15 amino acids. Germline V gives CDR1 MGHRA, CDR2 YSYEKL. The chain's CDR3 is CASSQSRQGSYEQYF. In DNA form, the CDR3 reads TGCGCCAGCAGCCAATCGAGACAGGGTAGCTACGAGCAGTACTTC.

The chain is built from TRBV5-4 and TRBJ2-1; D remains ambiguous. Per the germline V gene, CDR1 is SGHNT and CDR2 is YYREEE (reference sequence). CDR3 length: 13 amino acids. V lost 5 bases to trimming and J lost 7 bases, with 13 bases between them. The CDR3 bases are TGTGCCAGCAGTCAGGAACAGAGAAATGAGCAGTTCTTC. Amino acids: CASSQEQRNEQFF.